These 27 T cell receptor beta chains share one sample of origin, sequenced in a study of OX40 agonist ivuxolimab in advanced cancers. The repertoire was sequenced with immunoSEQ multiplex PCR; TCRdb's copy has only in-frame clones and lacks some. The table includes 50,000 to 70,000 clones, around 90% detected once. Sequenced material: CD4+ or CD8+ T cells sorted from blood, taken in a trial of the OX40 agonist ivuxolimab. The receptors were gathered from an adult with an advanced solid tumor such as melanoma, head and neck, liver or kidney cancer.

The chain uses TRBV19 and TRBJ2-7, with 7 bases fitting TRBD2. V lost 7 bases and J lost 9; bases outside the gene matches: 6. The CDR3 loop spans 11 amino acids. Germline loops: CDR1 LNHDA, CDR2 SQIVND (reference sequence). CDR3 bases: TGTGCCAGTATATTGCGGGGGTGGCAGTACTTC. Protein product: CASILRGWQYF. The full variable domain, its missing parts supplied by reference TRBV19 and TRBJ2-7, is DGGITQSPKYLFRKEGQNVTLSCEQNLNHDAMYWYRQDPGQGLRLIYYSQIVNDFQKGDIAEGYSVSREKKESFPLTVTSAQKNPTAFYLCASILRGWQYFGPGTRLTVT.

The chain employs TRBV7-9 and TRBJ2-3, with D possibly matching TRBD2 (5 bases). V lost 4 bases, J lost 1 base, and 9 bases lay in between. The germline gives CDR1 SEHNR, CDR2 FQNEAQ (reference sequence). This CDR3 is 14 amino acids long. CDR3 protein: CASSSGLGTDTQYF. In nucleotides, the CDR3 is TGTGCCAGCAGCTCCGGACTCGGCACAGATACGCAGTATTTT.

On this clone: This sample also contains other DNA sequences that code for the same CDR3. The chain carries TRBV29-1 and TRBJ2-3; 14 positions agree with TRBD2. Germline values: CDR1 SQVTM, CDR2 ANQGSEA. The CDR3 runs 15 residues. V lost 6 bases, J lost 4 bases, and 6 bases stayed unmatched. CDR3 nucleotide sequence: TGCAGCGTCCCGGGACTAGCGGGGGCTTCAGATACGCAGTATTTT. Its translation: CSVPGLAGASDTQYF.

The chain joins TRBV28 to TRBJ2-7, with 16 nucleotides matching TRBD2. The CDR3 totals 16 residues. CDR1 is MDHEN, CDR2 SYDVKM, per germline. The junction had 7 bases not matched to a gene; V was cut back by 4 bases and J by 7 bases. CDR3 DNA: TGTGCCAGCAGTTGGGGACTAGCGGGAGGGCCGATAGAGCAGTACTTC. It translates to CASSWGLAGGPIEQYF. Complete variable domain (other parts from reference TRBV28 and TRBJ2-7): DVKVTQSSRYLVKRTGEKVFLECVQDMDHENMFWYRQDPGLGLRLIYFSYDVKMKEKGDIPEGYSVSREKKERFSLILESASTNQTSMYLCASSWGLAGGPIEQYFGPGTRLTVT.

The gene calls are TRBV11-3 and TRBJ2-1, with 7 bases matching TRBD2. The CDR3 has 19 residues. Germline lookup yields CDR1 SGHNT and CDR2 YENEEA. The V and J ends lost 0 bases and 0 bases, in that order; junction bases with no gene match: 11. In DNA, the CDR3 is TGTGCCAGCAGCTTAGATCCGACGGGAGGCCGGAGCTCCTACAATGAGCAGTTCTTC. Its protein is CASSLDPTGGRSSYNEQFF.

In this sample, this clone turned up a few times. The chain is built from TRBV7-9 and TRBJ2-1; D is uncertain. Germline CDR1 SEHNR, CDR2 FQNEAQ (reference sequence). The CDR3 spans 11 residues. The V and J ends lost 1 base and 16 bases respectively, with 11 bases between them. CDR3 nucleotides: TGTGCCAGCAGCTTAGGTCCTGGACCCTTCTTC. This sequence encodes CASSLGPGPFF.

The V call is TRBV28, the J call TRBJ1-6, with 7 bases identical to TRBD1. Germline loops: CDR1 MDHEN, CDR2 SYDVKM. The CDR3 totals 15 residues. The trim removed 5 bases at V and 10 bases at J, leaving 11 bases unmatched. CDR3 loop: CASSNLTGFLSPLHF. The CDR3 DNA sequence: TGTGCCAGCAGTAATCTGACAGGGTTCTTATCACCCCTCCACTTT.

The chain has TRBV29-1 and TRBJ2-7; D tentatively reads TRBD1 or TRBD2 (5 bases each). Trimming took 3 bases from V and 0 from J, leaving 15 bases between them. From germline, CDR1 is SQVTM and CDR2 ANQGSEA. The CDR3 contains 15 residues. The CDR3 coding sequence is TGCAGCGTTGAGGGTGGTGGGACCACCTCCTACGAGCAGTACTTC. It specifies CSVEGGGTTSYEQYF.

The chain has TRBV19 and TRBJ2-4; D is uncertain. The CDR3 has 14 amino acids. CDR1 LNHDA and CDR2 SQIVND come from the germline V gene (reference sequence). The germline V and J ends were trimmed by 6 bases and 1 base, with 10 bases remaining between them. For the CDR3, the DNA is TGTGCCAGTAGCCTAGGATGGGCCAAAAACATTCAGTACTTC. It translates to CASSLGWAKNIQYF.

The chain combines TRBV5-1 with TRBJ2-7; D is unclear. V was pared by 0 bases and J by 2 bases, with 15 bases between. The CDR3 spans 16 residues. Germline V lookup: CDR1 SGHRS, CDR2 YFSETQ. CDR3 residues: CASSLATVDFTYEQYF. The CDR3, as DNA: TGCGCCAGCAGCTTGGCTACGGTTGACTTCACCTACGAGCAGTACTTC.

This chain links TRBV5-8 with TRBJ2-7; D gene unclear. CDR1 SGHTS and CDR2 YDEGEE come from the germline V gene. Trimming took 1 base from V and 3 from J, leaving 14 bases between them. The CDR3 sequence is 15 residues long. In DNA, the CDR3 is TGTGCCAGCAGCTTGAGCCTTTCGGGTTTCTACGAGCAGTACTTC. Translation: CASSLSLSGFYEQYF. Drawing the rest from reference TRBV5-8 and TRBJ2-7, the complete variable domain is EAGVTQSPTHLIKTRGQQATLRCSPISGHTSVYWYQQALGLGLQFLLWYDEGEERNRGNFPPRFSGRQFPNYSSELNVNALELEDSALYLCASSLSLSGFYEQYFGPGTRLTVT.

The chain uses TRBV9 and TRBJ2-3; no reliable D call. The V gene's germline CDR1 is SGDLS and CDR2 YYNGEE. CDR3 length equals 15 residues. V lost 1 base, J lost 0 bases, and 9 bases lay in between. The CDR3 DNA reads as TGTGCCAGCAGCGTATTTTGGGATAGCACAGATACGCAGTATTTT. This sequence encodes CASSVFWDSTDTQYF.

The chain employs TRBV7-9 and TRBJ2-3; maybe TRBD2 (5 bases). Germline assignment: CDR1 SEHNR and CDR2 FQNEAQ (reference sequence). V lost 2 bases, J lost 3 bases, and 12 bases lay in between. The CDR3 length is 15 residues. This CDR3 reads CASSLLGGGTDTQYF. In DNA, the CDR3 is TGTGCCAGCAGCTTATTGGGCGGCGGGACAGATACGCAGTATTTT.

This sequence joins TRBV4-3 and TRBJ2-2; the D gene is possibly TRBD2 (5 bases). This CDR3 spans 19 amino acids. From germline, CDR1 is LGHNA and CDR2 YSLEER. The V gene lost 1 base and the J gene lost 1 base, with 19 bases spanning the gap. This CDR3 is CASSQAPPSPGLNTGELFF. Here the CDR3 DNA reads TGCGCCAGCAGCCAAGCCCCGCCCAGCCCGGGATTGAACACCGGGGAGCTGTTTTTT.

The chain is built from TRBV29-1 and TRBJ2-1; perhaps TRBD2 as D (7 bases). CDR1 SQVTM and CDR2 ANQGSEA come from the germline V gene. This CDR3 spans 12 amino acids. Trimming took 5 bases from V and 8 from J, leaving 13 bases between them. CDR3 DNA sequence: TGCAGCGTTCCTAGGGGGGGAGATGAGCAGTTCTTC. As protein: CSVPRGGDEQFF.

This chain connects TRBV19 to TRBJ2-1; 7 bases match TRBD2. This CDR3 region has 18 residues. The germline V gene has CDR1 LNHDA and CDR2 SQIVND (reference sequence). V was clipped by 6 bases and J by 8 bases; unmatched bases: 22. In DNA, the CDR3 is TGTGCCAGTAGCCCTGAAATCCCAAGGGGAGGGGCAATAGATGAGCAGTTCTTC. Translated, it gives CASSPEIPRGGAIDEQFF.

The chain carries TRBV29-1 and TRBJ2-7; TRBD1 matches 11 bases. This CDR3 has 14 residues. Unmatched junction bases numbered 9, after V lost 6 bases and J lost 5 bases. The germline V gene encodes CDR1 SQVTM and CDR2 ANQGSEA. The DNA of the CDR3 is TGCAGCGTCCAGGGGACAGGGGGGAGAGACGAGCAGTACTTC. It encodes CSVQGTGGRDEQYF.

The chain links TRBV4-3 to TRBJ2-3, with a possible D match to TRBD2 (6 bases). Germline-derived CDR1 and CDR2 are LGHNA and YSLEER. The CDR3 spans 16 residues. With 0 bases removed from V and 6 bases from J, the gap between germline ends came to 16 bases. In nucleotides, the CDR3 is TGCGCCAGCAGCCAAGATTCTGAGGGAGGTGGGGATACGCAGTATTTT. This encodes CASSQDSEGGGDTQYF.

The genes are TRBV7-8 and TRBJ2-7; D uncertain. CDR3 size: 15 residues. V gave up 2 bases and J gave up 5 bases, with 16 bases separating them. Germline V gene lookup returns CDR1 SGHVS and CDR2 FQNEAQ. The DNA of the CDR3 is TGTGCCAGCAGCTTATTCCCACTACCCCGAGACGAGCAGTACTTC. Residues: CASSLFPLPRDEQYF.

V and J are TRBV7-9 and TRBJ2-1; 10 bases are a match to TRBD2. The germline V gene encodes CDR1 SEHNR and CDR2 FQNEAQ (reference sequence). CDR3 length equals 16 residues. Trimming took 4 bases from V and 4 from J; bases not matched to a gene: 7. Here the CDR3 DNA reads TGTGCCAGCAGCTCTAGGGCTAGCGGGAGATACAATGAGCAGTTCTTC. Translating it yields CASSSRASGRYNEQFF. Looking up the rest from reference TRBV7-9 and TRBJ2-1 gives the full variable domain: DTGVSQNPRHKITKRGQNVTFRCDPISEHNRLYWYRQTLGQGPEFLTYFQNEAQLEKSRLLSDRFSAERPKGSFSTLEIQRTEQGDSAMYLCASSSRASGRYNEQFFGPGTRLTVL.

CDR3 DNA: TGTGCCAGCAGCCATGGTAGCGGGAATGAGCAGTTCTTC. Its protein product is CASSHGSGNEQFF. The rearrangement joins TRBV4-2 to TRBJ2-1; 7 bases match TRBD2. This CDR3 is built from 13 residues. The germline V gene encodes CDR1 LGHNA and CDR2 YNFKEQ. The V and J ends lost 3 bases and 7 bases, in that order; junction bases with no gene match: 3.

The CDR3, as DNA: TGTGCCAGCAGTTTAGAGGGCTCTGGGGCCAACGTCCTGACTTTC. Translation gives CASSLEGSGANVLTF. This sequence joins TRBV27 and TRBJ2-6; TRBD2 is a possible D gene (5 bases). V dropped 2 bases and J dropped 0 bases, with 5 bases sitting between them. This CDR3 is 15 amino acids long. Germline V gene lookup returns CDR1 MNHEY and CDR2 SMNVEV (reference sequence).

The CDR3 bases are TGTGCCAGCAGTTTCACCTTCCCAGCGAACACCGGGGAGCTGTTTTTT. It specifies CASSFTFPANTGELFF. This chain uses TRBV27 with TRBJ2-2; D gene uncertain. Trimming took off 3 bases at V and 0 bases at J, with 11 bases between the two ends. This CDR3 is built from 16 residues. Germline V gene data show CDR1 as MNHEY and CDR2 as SMNVEV (reference sequence).

The CDR3 loop reads CASSLAPQGLAEVTYEQYF. The CDR3 coding sequence is TGTGCCAGCAGCTTAGCGCCCCAAGGACTAGCTGAAGTTACCTACGAGCAGTACTTC. The gene calls are TRBV7-6 and TRBJ2-7; 8 bases are a match to TRBD2. V was pared by 0 bases and J by 2 bases, with 15 bases of the junction left unmatched. The CDR3 consists of 19 residues. Germline CDR1 is SGHVS and CDR2 is FNYEAQ.

The chain links TRBV7-6 to TRBJ2-7; a weak D match, TRBD2 (5 bases). There are 15 residues in the CDR3. Trimming removed 5 bases at V and 5 bases at J, with 19 bases between. Germline lookup yields CDR1 SGHVS and CDR2 FNYEAQ. In DNA, the CDR3 is TGTGCCAGCAGCCTAATCACTAGTTTTCAGGACGAGCAGTACTTC. Protein sequence: CASSLITSFQDEQYF.

This clone was seen just once. The genes are TRBV14 and TRBJ2-1; 7 nucleotides line up with TRBD1. Unmatched junction bases numbered 3, after V lost 4 bases and J lost 3 bases. In germline, CDR1 is SGHDN, CDR2 FVKESK. The CDR3 sequence is 14 residues long. The CDR3 DNA is TGTGCCAGCAGCCGGACAGGCCGCTACAATGAGCAGTTCTTC. Its protein is CASSRTGRYNEQFF.

The chain recombines TRBV27 with TRBJ2-7; TRBD1 matches at 11 bases. CDR3 length: 19 residues. Germline CDR1 reads MNHEY; CDR2 reads SMNVEV (reference sequence). The J segment lost 4 bases and the V segment lost 4 bases, leaving 18 bases of the junction unmatched. CDR3 sequence: CASSSDPRDRGTPKYEQYF. The CDR3 DNA sequence: TGTGCCAGCAGTTCCGATCCCCGGGACAGGGGGACTCCTAAATACGAGCAGTACTTC.